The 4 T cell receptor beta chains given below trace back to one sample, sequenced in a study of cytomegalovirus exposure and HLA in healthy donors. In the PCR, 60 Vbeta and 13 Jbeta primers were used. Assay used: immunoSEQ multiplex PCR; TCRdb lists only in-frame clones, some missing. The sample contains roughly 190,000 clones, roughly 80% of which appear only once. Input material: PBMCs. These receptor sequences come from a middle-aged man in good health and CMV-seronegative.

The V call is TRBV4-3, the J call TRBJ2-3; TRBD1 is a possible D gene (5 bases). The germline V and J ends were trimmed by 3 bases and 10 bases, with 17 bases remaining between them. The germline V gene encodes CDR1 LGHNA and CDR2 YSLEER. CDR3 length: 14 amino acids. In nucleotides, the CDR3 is TGCGCCAGCAGCCAGGATGAAGGGGCCAGGGCGCAGTATTTT. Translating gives CASSQDEGARAQYF.

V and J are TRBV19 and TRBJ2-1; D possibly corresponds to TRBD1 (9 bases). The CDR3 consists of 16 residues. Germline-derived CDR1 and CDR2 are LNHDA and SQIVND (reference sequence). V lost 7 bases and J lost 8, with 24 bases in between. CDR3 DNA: TGTGCCAGTACCCCCGGGGGGGGACAGGGCGTGCATGAGCAGTTCTTC. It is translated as CASTPGGGQGVHEQFF.

CDR3 sequence reads: CASSLGGVGSPLHF. CDR3 nucleotide sequence: TGTGCCAGCAGCTTGGGGGGAGTGGGTTCACCCCTCCACTTT. The chain links TRBV7-3 to TRBJ1-6, with D perhaps matching TRBD1 (5 bases). Looked up from germline, CDR1 is SGHTA and CDR2 is FQGTGA. CDR3 size: 14 residues. Trimming stripped 3 bases from V and 9 bases from J, with 12 bases between. The full variable domain, its missing parts supplied by reference TRBV7-3 and TRBJ1-6, is GAGVSQTPSNKVTEKGKYVELRCDPISGHTALYWYRQSLGQGPEFLIYFQGTGAADDSGLPNDRFFAVRPEGSVSTLKIQRTERGDSAVYLCASSLGGVGSPLHFGNGTRLTVT.

CDR3 sequence: CATPRGILNTEAFF. The CDR3 DNA sequence: TGTGCCACGCCCCGCGGGATTTTAAACACTGAAGCTTTCTTT. V is TRBV6-1 and J is TRBJ1-1; D ambiguous. V was clipped by 10 bases and J by 2 bases, with 17 bases between them. The CDR3 consists of 14 residues. CDR1 is MNHNS and CDR2 is SASEGT in the germline V gene.